The entry below gives a single T cell receptor (beta chain) sequence along with its context. TCRdb keeps only in-frame clones here, not all; method: immunoSEQ multiplex PCR. In the table there are roughly 410,000 clones, 95% of which are singletons. The sample belongs to a study of shared T cell receptors in the human thymus. This clonotype was obtained from a human donor. The sequenced sample consisted of thymocytes.

CDR3 bases: TGTGCCAGCAGCTTGTGGGCAGGTAACCCCTATGGCTACACCTTC. Protein: CASSLWAGNPYGYTF. V and J are TRBV5-4 and TRBJ1-2, with no clear D. V was trimmed by 1 base and J by 4 bases, leaving 14 bases between them. Per germline, CDR1 SGHNT and CDR2 YYREEE (reference sequence). The CDR3 is 15 residues long.